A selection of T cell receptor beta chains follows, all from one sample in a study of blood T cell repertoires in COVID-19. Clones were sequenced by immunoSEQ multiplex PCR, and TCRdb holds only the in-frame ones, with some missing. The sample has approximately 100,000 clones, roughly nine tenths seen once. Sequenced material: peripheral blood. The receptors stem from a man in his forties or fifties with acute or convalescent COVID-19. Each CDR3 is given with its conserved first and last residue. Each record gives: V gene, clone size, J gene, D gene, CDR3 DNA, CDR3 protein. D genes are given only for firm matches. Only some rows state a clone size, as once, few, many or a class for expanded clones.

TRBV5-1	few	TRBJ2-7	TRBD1	TGCGCCAGCAGCCACCGGGACAGACCGTACGAGCAGTACTTC	CASSHRDRPYEQYF
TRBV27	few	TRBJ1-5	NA	TGTGCCAGCAGTTTGGGGCCGAATCAGCCCCAGCATTTT	CASSLGPNQPQHF
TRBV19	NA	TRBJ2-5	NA	TGTGCCAGTAGCGAGGACCAAGAGACCCAGTACTTC	CASSEDQETQYF
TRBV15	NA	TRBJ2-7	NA	TGTGCCACCAGCAGAGGGGACTTTACCTACGAGCAGTACTTC	CATSRGDFTYEQYF
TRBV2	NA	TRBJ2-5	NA	TGTGCCAGCAGTGGAGGGCCAGTTAGCTACAAAGAGACCCAGTACTTC	CASSGGPVSYKETQYF
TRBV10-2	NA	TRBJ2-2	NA	TGCGCCAGCAGTGAGTCTCGAGGTACCGGGGAGCTGTTTTTT	CASSESRGTGELFF
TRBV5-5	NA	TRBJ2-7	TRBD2	TGTGCCAGCAGTAACGACGAGACTAGCGCCTACGAGCAGTACTTC	CASSNDETSAYEQYF
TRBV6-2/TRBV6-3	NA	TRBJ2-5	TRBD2	TGTGCCAGCAGTTCCAAGCAACTAGCGGGGGATCGGCGAGAGACCCAGTACTTC	CASSSKQLAGDRRETQYF
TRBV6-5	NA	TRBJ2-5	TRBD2	TGTGCCAGCAGTTTAGGACTAGCGGGAAGAGAGACCCAGTACTTC	CASSLGLAGRETQYF
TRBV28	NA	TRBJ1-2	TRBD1	TGTGCCAGCAGCCCTGCCGACGGACAGGGCCAATATGGCTACACCTTC	CASSPADGQGQYGYTF
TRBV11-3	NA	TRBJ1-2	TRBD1	TGTGCCAGCAGCAAGACTGGACAGGGTGGCTATGGCTACACCTTC	CASSKTGQGGYGYTF
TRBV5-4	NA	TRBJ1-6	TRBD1	TGTGCCAGCAGCCAGGGGGGCGGGAATTCACCCCTCCACTTT	CASSQGGGNSPLHF
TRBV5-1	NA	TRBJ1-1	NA	TGCGCCAGTCGCGAGGAGCCAGGGATGAACACTGAAGCTTTCTTT	CASREEPGMNTEAFF
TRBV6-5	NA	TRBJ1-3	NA	TGTGCCAGCAGTTACTCAGTCAGTTTCTCTGGAAACACCATATATTTT	CASSYSVSFSGNTIYF
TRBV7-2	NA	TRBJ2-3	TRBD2	TGTGCCAGCAGCAGCCGACTAGCGGCCACAGATACGCAGTATTTT	CASSSRLAATDTQYF
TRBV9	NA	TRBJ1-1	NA	TGTGCCAGCAGCGTAGGTGGAGGGGCGAACACTGAAGCTTTCTTT	CASSVGGGANTEAFF
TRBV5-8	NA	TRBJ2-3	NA	TGTGCCAGCAGCCTAGGACAGTCAGTATTGGATACGCAGTATTTT	CASSLGQSVLDTQYF
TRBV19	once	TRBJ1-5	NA	TGTGCCAGTAAGCAGTGGGGGGAGGTGGGCAATCAGCCCCAGCATTTT	CASKQWGEVGNQPQHF
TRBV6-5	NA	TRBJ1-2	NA	TGTGCCAGCAGCATACGGACAGACTATGGCTACACCTTC	CASSIRTDYGYTF
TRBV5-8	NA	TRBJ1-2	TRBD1	TGTGCCAGCACAATGGGACAGGGGTCCTATGGCTACACCTTC	CASTMGQGSYGYTF
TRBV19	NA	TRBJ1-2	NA	TGTGCCAGTAGATCCTCGGGACAAGGATATGGCTACACCTTC	CASRSSGQGYGYTF
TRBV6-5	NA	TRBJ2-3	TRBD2	TGTGCCAGCACTGGGACTAGCGGGGGGAGGGATACGCAGTATTTT	CASTGTSGGRDTQYF
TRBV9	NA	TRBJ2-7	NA	TGTGCCAGCAGCGTAAACGGGGGAGCCTACGAGCAGTACTTC	CASSVNGGAYEQYF
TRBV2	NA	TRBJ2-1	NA	TGTGCCAGCAGTGAAGCGCTTCGGGGTGGTGAGCAGTTCTTC	CASSEALRGGEQFF
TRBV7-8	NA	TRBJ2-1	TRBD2	TGTGCCAGCAGCTTAGCGCTAGCGGGGATCTCCTACAATGAGCAGTTCTTC	CASSLALAGISYNEQFF
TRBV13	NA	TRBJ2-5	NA	TGTGCCAGCAGCTTTCTTCGGGGTAAAGAGACCCAGTACTTC	CASSFLRGKETQYF
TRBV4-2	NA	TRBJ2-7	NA	TGTGCCAGCAGCCAAACTACCCCGGGTTACGAGCAGTACTTC	CASSQTTPGYEQYF
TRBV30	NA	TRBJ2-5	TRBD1	TGTGCCTGGAGAAAGACAGGGGGCTTCTCCGCCCTTGAGACCCAGTACTTC	CAWRKTGGFSALETQYF
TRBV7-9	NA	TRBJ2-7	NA	TGTGCCAGCAGCGATCGCGACAGTAGCTCCTACGAGCAGTACTTC	CASSDRDSSSYEQYF
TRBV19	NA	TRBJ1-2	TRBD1	TGTGCCAGTAGACCATCAGGGGGTGGTAACTATGGCTACACCTTC	CASRPSGGGNYGYTF
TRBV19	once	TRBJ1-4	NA	TGTGCCAGTAGTATACGGACAGACAATAATGAAAAACTGTTTTTT	CASSIRTDNNEKLFF
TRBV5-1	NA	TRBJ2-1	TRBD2	TGCGCCAGCAGCATTCTAGCGGGGGAGCAGATCCCTAACTACAATGAGCAGTTCTTC	CASSILAGEQIPNYNEQFF
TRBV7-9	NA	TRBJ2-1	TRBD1	TGTGCCAGCAGCCCCCCTCAGGGGGTGTGGAATGAGCAGTTCTTC	CASSPPQGVWNEQFF
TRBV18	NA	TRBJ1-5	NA	TGTGCCAGCTCACCGGCGGGGGGTAGCAATCAGCCCCAGCATTTT	CASSPAGGSNQPQHF
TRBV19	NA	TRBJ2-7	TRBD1	TGTGCCAGCACCGGGACAGGCACTCCCTACGAGCAGTACTTC	CASTGTGTPYEQYF
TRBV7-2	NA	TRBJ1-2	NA	TGTGCCAGCAGCTTAGCGAATACACGGGTTAACTATGGCTACACCTTC	CASSLANTRVNYGYTF
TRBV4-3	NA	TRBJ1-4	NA	TGCGCCAGCAGCCAAGATTTGGGGAGGTCCAATGAAAAACTGTTTTTT	CASSQDLGRSNEKLFF
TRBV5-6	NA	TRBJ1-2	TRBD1	TGTGCCAGCAGCTTTGTCGACAGGGAAGTGGAGGGCTACACCTTC	CASSFVDREVEGYTF
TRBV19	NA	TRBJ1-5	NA	TGTGCCAGTAGTATGACGCCCAGGAATAGCAATCAGCCCCAGCATTTT	CASSMTPRNSNQPQHF
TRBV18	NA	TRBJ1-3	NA	TGTGCCAGCTCACCACGGGTACAGAACTCTGGAAACACCATATATTTT	CASSPRVQNSGNTIYF
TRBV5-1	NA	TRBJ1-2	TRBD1	TGCGCCAGCAGCTTACAGGGGGATACTGGCTACACCTTC	CASSLQGDTGYTF
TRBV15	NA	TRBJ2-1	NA	TGTGCCACCAGCAGAGGTGACAACTACAATGAGCAGTTCTTC	CATSRGDNYNEQFF
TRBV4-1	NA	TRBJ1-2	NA	TGCGCCAGCAGCCAGGTCGGGGGAGGCTATGGCTACACCTTC	CASSQVGGGYGYTF
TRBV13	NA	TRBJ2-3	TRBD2	TGTGCCAGCCGGTCGGGGGGGGCAATAGATACGCAGTATTTT	CASRSGGAIDTQYF
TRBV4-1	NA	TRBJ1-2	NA	TGCGCCAGCAGCCAAGAAGGGCCGGCAGGGTATGGCTACACCTTC	CASSQEGPAGYGYTF
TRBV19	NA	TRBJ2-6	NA	TGTGCCAGTAGTACCAGCTCTGGGGCCAACGTCCTGACTTTC	CASSTSSGANVLTF
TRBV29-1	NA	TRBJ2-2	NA	TGCAGCGTGGCCTCTCCCGGGGAGCTGTTTTTT	CSVASPGELFF
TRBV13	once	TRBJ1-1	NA	TGTGCCAGCAGCTTCAGGGCAGGGACTTTGGACACTGAAGCTTTCTTT	CASSFRAGTLDTEAFF
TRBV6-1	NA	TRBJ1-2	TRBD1	TGTGCCAGCAGTGACCAGGGGGGCCGGTATGGCTACACCTTC	CASSDQGGRYGYTF
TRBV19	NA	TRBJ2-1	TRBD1	TGTGCCAGTAGTCCAGGGGACAGGGTCCGTAATGAGCAGTTCTTC	CASSPGDRVRNEQFF